Listed below are T cell receptor beta chains from one sample, sequenced in a study of blood T cell repertoires in COVID-19. Here immunoSEQ multiplex PCR was the method, and the copy in TCRdb shows in-frame clones only, minus some. The sample carries roughly 330,000 clones, about 90% recorded once. The source material was PBMCs or T cells enriched from blood (not recorded which). The origin of the receptors is a woman younger than 45 who had recovered from COVID-19. Each CDR3 is given without its conserved first and last residue.

TRBV9,TRBJ2-3,ASSVGLGRDTQY
TRBV25-1,TRBJ1-2,ASSDGGHYGYT
TRBV27,TRBJ2-1,ASTGSSYNEQF
TRBV27,TRBJ1-2,ASSLFAGQGNYGYT
TRBV18,TRBJ2-2,ASSLSDTGELF
TRBV5-4,TRBJ2-7,ASRSGTSVPYEQY
TRBV4-1,TRBJ2-7,ASSQGERRGFAYEQY
TRBV6-5,TRBJ2-5,ASRQRGKETQY
TRBV7-9,TRBJ1-1,ASIPGAGTEAF
TRBV18,TRBJ1-4,ASSPDRATNEKLF
TRBV5-4,TRBJ1-3,ASSLTGYSGNTIY
TRBV5-4,TRBJ2-1,ASSAGGGSIGEQF
TRBV5-6,TRBJ2-3,ASSSGRSTDTQY
TRBV12-1,TRBJ2-2,ASRILRQGRNTGELF
TRBV3-1/TRBV3-2,TRBJ2-3,ASSQVGADTQY
TRBV6-5,TRBJ1-2,ASLRGTGPTYGYT
TRBV6-5,TRBJ1-1,ASSTLPGHYEAF
TRBV21-1,TRBJ1-2,ASGGVSGEAGYT
TRBV5-1,TRBJ1-2,ASSPPRGIHGYT
TRBV14,TRBJ1-2,ASSPALHRRRLHGYT
TRBV4-3,TRBJ2-3,ASSLLRADTQY
TRBV13,TRBJ1-2,ASSSDSLGYGYT
TRBV10-2,TRBJ1-1,ASSQGWENTEAF
TRBV7-2,TRBJ1-2,ASSLQEHGYT
TRBV9,TRBJ1-5,ASSQGVDSNQPQH
TRBV9,TRBJ1-6,ASRSGPGQNYNSPLH
TRBV11-2,TRBJ2-7,ASRGPGQALREQY
TRBV15,TRBJ2-7,ATSRDYPGQGAHEQY
TRBV5-1,TRBJ2-3,ASRTSGTDTQY
TRBV30,TRBJ1-5,AWSTRSNQPQH
TRBV27,TRBJ1-2,ASAYGQSYGYT
TRBV11-2,TRBJ1-1,ASSPRGVGGAEAF
TRBV6-2/TRBV6-3,TRBJ2-3,ASSYWSSGGAWTDTQY
TRBV2,TRBJ2-3,ASHRGSDTQY
TRBV18,TRBJ2-7,ASSRTGVAYEQY
TRBV28,TRBJ2-3,ASRDWTGRATDTQY